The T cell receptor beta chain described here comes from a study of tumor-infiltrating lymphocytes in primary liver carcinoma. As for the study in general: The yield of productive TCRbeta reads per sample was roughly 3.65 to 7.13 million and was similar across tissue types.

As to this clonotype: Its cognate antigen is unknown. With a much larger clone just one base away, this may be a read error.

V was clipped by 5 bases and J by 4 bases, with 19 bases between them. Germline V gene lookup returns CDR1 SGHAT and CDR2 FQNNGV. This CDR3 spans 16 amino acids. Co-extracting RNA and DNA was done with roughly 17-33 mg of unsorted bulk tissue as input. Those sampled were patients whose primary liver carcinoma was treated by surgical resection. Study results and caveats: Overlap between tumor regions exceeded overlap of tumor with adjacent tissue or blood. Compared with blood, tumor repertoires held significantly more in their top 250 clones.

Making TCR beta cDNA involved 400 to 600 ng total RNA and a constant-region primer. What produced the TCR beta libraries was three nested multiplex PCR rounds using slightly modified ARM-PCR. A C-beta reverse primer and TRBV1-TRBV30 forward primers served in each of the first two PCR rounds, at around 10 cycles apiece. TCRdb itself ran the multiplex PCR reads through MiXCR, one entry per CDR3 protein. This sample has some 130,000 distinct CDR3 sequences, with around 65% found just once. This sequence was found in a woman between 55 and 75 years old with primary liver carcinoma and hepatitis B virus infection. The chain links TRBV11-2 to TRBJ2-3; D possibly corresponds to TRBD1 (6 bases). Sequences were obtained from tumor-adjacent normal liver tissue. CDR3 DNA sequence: TGTGCCAGCAGCCCCCGCCGGGGCAGGGGAGCAGATACGCAGTATTTT. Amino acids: CASSPRRGRGADTQYF.